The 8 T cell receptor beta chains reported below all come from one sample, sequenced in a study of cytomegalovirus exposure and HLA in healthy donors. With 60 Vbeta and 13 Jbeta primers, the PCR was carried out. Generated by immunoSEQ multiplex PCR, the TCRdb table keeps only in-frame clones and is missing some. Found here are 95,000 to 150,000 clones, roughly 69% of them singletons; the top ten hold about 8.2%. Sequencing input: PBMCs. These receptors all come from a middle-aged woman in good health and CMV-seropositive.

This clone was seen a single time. CDR3 region: CASSLRGLAGYTF. The CDR3 nucleotides read TGTGCCAGCAGTTTGAGGGGGCTGGCTGGCTACACCTTC. V gene TRBV27 combines with J gene TRBJ1-2; 7 positions agree with TRBD1. Losses at the gene ends were 3 bases for V and 7 bases for J; bases not matched to a gene: 5. The CDR3 spans 13 residues. Germline loops: CDR1 MNHEY, CDR2 SMNVEV (reference sequence).

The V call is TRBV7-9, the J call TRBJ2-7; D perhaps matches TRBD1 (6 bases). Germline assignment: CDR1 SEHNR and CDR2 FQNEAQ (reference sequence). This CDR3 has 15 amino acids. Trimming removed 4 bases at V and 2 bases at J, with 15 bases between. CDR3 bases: TGTGCCAGCAGCTCAGGGGCGGGTCTCACCTACGAGCAGTACTTC. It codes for CASSSGAGLTYEQYF.

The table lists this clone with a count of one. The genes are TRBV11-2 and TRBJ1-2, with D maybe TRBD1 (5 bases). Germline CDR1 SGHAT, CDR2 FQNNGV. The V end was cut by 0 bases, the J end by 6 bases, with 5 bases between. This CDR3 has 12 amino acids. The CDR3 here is CASSLEGDGYTF. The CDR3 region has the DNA TGTGCCAGCAGCTTAGAAGGGGATGGCTACACCTTC.

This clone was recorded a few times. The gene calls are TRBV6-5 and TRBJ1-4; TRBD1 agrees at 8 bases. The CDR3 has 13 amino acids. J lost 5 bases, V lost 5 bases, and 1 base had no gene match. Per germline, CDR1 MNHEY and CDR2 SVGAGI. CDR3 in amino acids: CASSRDRNEKLFF. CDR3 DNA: TGTGCCAGCAGTCGGGACAGGAATGAAAAACTGTTTTTT.

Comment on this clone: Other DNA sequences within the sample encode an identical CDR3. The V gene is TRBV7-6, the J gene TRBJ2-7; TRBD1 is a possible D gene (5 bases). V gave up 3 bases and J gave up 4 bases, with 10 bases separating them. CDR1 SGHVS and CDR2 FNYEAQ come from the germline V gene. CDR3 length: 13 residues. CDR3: CASSFGDSYEQYF. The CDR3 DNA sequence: TGTGCCAGCAGCTTTGGTGACAGTTACGAGCAGTACTTC.

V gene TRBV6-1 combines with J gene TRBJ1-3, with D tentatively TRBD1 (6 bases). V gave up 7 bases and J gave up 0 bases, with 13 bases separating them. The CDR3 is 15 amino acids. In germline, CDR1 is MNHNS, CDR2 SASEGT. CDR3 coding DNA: TGTGCCAGCAACCCAGACAGGAGCTCTGGAAACACCATATATTTT. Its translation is CASNPDRSSGNTIYF.

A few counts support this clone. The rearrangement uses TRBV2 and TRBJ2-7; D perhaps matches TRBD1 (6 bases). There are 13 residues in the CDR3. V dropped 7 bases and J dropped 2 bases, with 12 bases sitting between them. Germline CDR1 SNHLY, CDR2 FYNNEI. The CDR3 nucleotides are TGTGCCAGCAACAGGGACACTCCCTACGAGCAGTACTTC. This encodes CASNRDTPYEQYF.

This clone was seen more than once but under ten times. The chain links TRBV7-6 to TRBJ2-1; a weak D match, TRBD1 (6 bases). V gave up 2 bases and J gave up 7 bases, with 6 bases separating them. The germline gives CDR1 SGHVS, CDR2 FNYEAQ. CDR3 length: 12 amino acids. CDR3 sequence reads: CASSLQGNEQFF. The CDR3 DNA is TGTGCCAGCAGCTTACAGGGGAATGAGCAGTTCTTC. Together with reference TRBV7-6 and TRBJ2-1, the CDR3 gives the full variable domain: GAGVSQSPRYKVTKRGQDVALRCDPISGHVSLYWYRQALGQGPEFLTYFNYEAQQDKSGLPNDRFSAERPEGSISTLTIQRTEQRDSAMYRCASSLQGNEQFFGPGTRLTVL.